The 26 T cell receptor beta chains given below trace back to one sample, sequenced in a study of response to subunit inactivated influenza vaccine. TCRdb passed the RT-PCR reads through MiXCR, listing each CDR3 protein once. The sample records roughly 620,000 distinct CDR3 sequences, roughly 12% being singletons. This same sample was also part of a study on T cells expressing NK-cell markers. Turning to that study: It was by 5'RACE template switching with UMIs that TCR beta cDNA was made.

The material sequenced was PBMCs from blood, taken on the day of vaccination. The origin of the receptors is a man aged 45-65 years who received an inactivated influenza vaccine.

This chain uses TRBV9 with TRBJ1-1; no reliable D call. This CDR3 contains 14 residues. The V end was cut by 0 bases, the J end by 5 bases, with 11 bases between. Germline V gives CDR1 SGDLS, CDR2 YYNGEE. The CDR3 spells CASSVDGSSTEAFF. CDR3 DNA sequence: TGTGCCAGCAGCGTAGACGGCAGTTCTACTGAAGCTTTCTTT.

This clonotype was detected ten times or more. The chain combines TRBV6-5 with TRBJ1-2; no clear D gene. The V gene lost 0 bases and the J gene lost 5 bases, with 16 bases spanning the gap. The CDR3 sequence is 16 residues long. Germline assignment: CDR1 MNHEY and CDR2 SVGAGI. CDR3 coding DNA: TGTGCCAGCAGTTACTCGACGGCGAGGGTTATGTATGGCTACACCTTC. Translation gives CASSYSTARVMYGYTF.

The chain has TRBV7-2 and TRBJ1-2; D gene uncertain. The germline CDR1 and CDR2 sequences are SGHTA and FQGNSA. V was shortened by 1 base and J by 0 bases, with 15 bases between the two germline ends. This CDR3 spans 17 amino acids. The CDR3 DNA reads TGTGCCAGCAGCTTAGGTAGTGCAGAGATAGCTAACTATGGCTACACCTTC. It specifies CASSLGSAEIANYGYTF.

This clonotype was counted at least ten times. The gene calls are TRBV20-1 and TRBJ2-5, with D perhaps TRBD1 (6 bases). Germline V gene data show CDR1 as DFQATT and CDR2 as SNEGSKA (reference sequence). Deletions cut 6 bases from V and 5 bases from J, with 16 bases between. The CDR3 is 13 residues long. This chain's CDR3 is CSAKDSRSETQYF. The CDR3 bases are TGCAGTGCAAAGGACAGCAGGTCGGAGACCCAGTACTTC.

This clonotype appeared many times. This sequence joins TRBV6-1 and TRBJ1-2; D is uncertain. Between the trimmed V and J ends, which lost 1 base and 3 bases, there was a span of 3 bases. This CDR3 contains 12 residues. Germline loops: CDR1 MNHNS, CDR2 SASEGT. CDR3 sequence (DNA): TGTGCCAGCAGTGAAGAGGACTATGGCTACACCTTC. This sequence encodes CASSEEDYGYTF.

V usage is TRBV6-2 or TRBV6-3 and J usage is TRBJ2-2; 13 bases map to TRBD2. This CDR3 has 20 residues. After removal of 7 bases from V and 1 base from J, the junction contained 15 bases not matched to a gene. Germline CDR1 and CDR2: MNHEY and SVGEGT. CDR3 DNA sequence: TGTGCCAGCACCCGTTGGTTGGGACTAGCGGGATATATGAACACCGGGGAGCTGTTTTTT. Translating it yields CASTRWLGLAGYMNTGELFF.

Here the CDR3 reads CASSSQAYQETQYF. Here the CDR3 DNA reads TGCGCCAGCAGCTCGCAGGCGTACCAAGAGACCCAGTACTTC. The chain couples TRBV5-1 to TRBJ2-5, with D uncertain. The CDR3 has 14 residues. Germline CDR1 is SGHRS and CDR2 is YFSETQ. V was shortened by 3 bases and J by 0 bases, with 9 bases between the two germline ends.

V gene TRBV6-2 or TRBV6-3 combines with J gene TRBJ1-1; D is ambiguous. The CDR3 length is 13 residues. The V gene's germline CDR1 is MNHEY and CDR2 SVGEGT. Deletions cut 6 bases from V and 6 bases from J, with 14 bases between. The CDR3 is CASRVNGRPEAFF. CDR3 in DNA: TGTGCCAGCAGAGTCAACGGACGGCCTGAAGCTTTCTTT.

V usage is TRBV6-1 and J usage is TRBJ2-3; the D gene is possibly TRBD2 (5 bases). Germline V gene sequence: CDR1 MNHNS, CDR2 SASEGT. Trimming pared 6 bases from V and 2 bases from J, leaving 18 bases between. This CDR3 has 16 amino acids. CDR3 protein: CASSQAGGENTDTQYF. The CDR3 DNA follows: TGTGCCAGCAGCCAAGCCGGAGGTGAAAACACAGATACGCAGTATTTT.

V gene TRBV9 combines with J gene TRBJ2-1, with D perhaps TRBD1 or TRBD2 (7 bases each). Per germline, CDR1 SGDLS and CDR2 YYNGEE. V shed 2 bases and J shed 6 bases, with 18 bases lying between them. This CDR3 is 16 amino acids long. The DNA of the CDR3 is TGTGCCAGCAGCGTGGGAGGGGGCACCACCCCCAATGAGCAGTTCTTC. Translating gives CASSVGGGTTPNEQFF.

This chain uses TRBV28 with TRBJ1-1; no reliable D call. CDR1 and CDR2 (germline): MDHEN, SYDVKM. Trimming left V 5 bases short and J 2 bases short, with 18 bases between. The CDR3 spans 16 residues. CDR3 coding DNA: TGTGCCAGCAGTACTTCAGATATAGAGGGTAACACTGAAGCTTTCTTT. Protein sequence: CASSTSDIEGNTEAFF.

This chain links TRBV20-1 with TRBJ2-3, with TRBD2 matching over 10 bases. The CDR3 sequence is 14 residues long. With 6 bases clipped from V and 0 bases from J, the junction kept 3 bases outside the gene matches. Germline CDR1 is DFQATT and CDR2 is SNEGSKA (reference sequence). The CDR3 protein is CSATSGVSTDTQYF. In nucleotides, the CDR3 is TGCAGTGCAACTAGCGGGGTCAGCACAGATACGCAGTATTTT.

This clonotype was counted once. The genes are TRBV7-9 and TRBJ1-3; a weak D match, TRBD1 (6 bases). V was shortened by 5 bases and J by 2 bases, with 13 bases between the two germline ends. This CDR3 is built from 15 residues. CDR1 is SEHNR, CDR2 FQNEAQ, per germline (reference sequence). The CDR3 protein is CASSRGGGTGNTIYF. The DNA for the CDR3 is TGTGCCAGCAGCCGCGGAGGGGGAACTGGAAACACCATATATTTT.

This clonotype has ten or more counts. The chain couples TRBV12-3 or TRBV12-4 to TRBJ1-1; D ambiguous. Trimming removed 6 bases from V and 11 bases from J, with 13 bases in between. The CDR3 runs to 11 residues. The CDR3, as DNA: TGTGCCAGCAGACAAGAGAGGGTGGCTTTCTTT. Protein product: CASRQERVAFF.

This clonotype was seen more than once but under ten times. The chain combines TRBV10-3 with TRBJ1-1; 8 nucleotides line up with TRBD1. The V and J ends lost 4 bases and 2 bases, in that order; junction bases with no gene match: 9. Germline-derived CDR1 and CDR2 are ENHRY and SYGVKD. This CDR3 region has 16 residues. For the CDR3, the DNA is TGTGCCATCAGTGCAGTACCGGGACAGGCTAACACTGAAGCTTTCTTT. As protein: CAISAVPGQANTEAFF.

This clonotype was seen at least ten times. The V call is TRBV6-2 or TRBV6-3, the J call TRBJ2-7, with 8 nucleotides matching TRBD1. The junction had 8 bases not matched to a gene; V was cut back by 7 bases and J by 6 bases. The CDR3 extends over 13 amino acids. Germline loops: CDR1 MNHEY, CDR2 SVGEGT. The DNA of the CDR3 is TGTGCCAGCAAGCGGACAGGGCCACTCGAGCAGTACTTC. It yields the protein CASKRTGPLEQYF.

Written as DNA, the CDR3 is TGTGCCAGCAGTTTATCTTACAGGGGAGGCAAAAACATTCAGTACTTC. It codes for CASSLSYRGGKNIQYF. The chain uses TRBV27 and TRBJ2-4; a possible D gene is TRBD1 (7 bases). Trimming shortened V by 0 bases and J by 3 bases, and 12 bases separated the two germline ends. In germline, CDR1 is MNHEY, CDR2 SMNVEV (reference sequence). The CDR3 runs 16 residues.

The rearrangement joins TRBV6-2 or TRBV6-3 to TRBJ1-6; D is uncertain. Trimming removed 0 bases at V and 7 bases at J, with 7 bases between. Germline V gene data show CDR1 as MNHEY and CDR2 as SVGEGT. The CDR3 totals 14 residues. The CDR3 protein is CASSYSAQNSPLHF. The CDR3 bases are TGTGCCAGCAGTTACTCGGCCCAAAATTCACCCCTCCACTTT.

This clonotype was observed a handful of times. The chain joins TRBV29-1 to TRBJ2-1; 8 bases map to TRBD1. This CDR3 contains 15 residues. Germline V lookup: CDR1 SQVTM, CDR2 ANQGSEA. V gave up 0 bases and J gave up 4 bases; unmatched junction bases: 5. The CDR3 coding sequence is TGCAGCGTTGAAGATCCGGACAGGGATTACAATGAGCAGTTCTTC. Translated, it gives CSVEDPDRDYNEQFF.

This clonotype was detected a few times. V and J are TRBV4-1 and TRBJ2-2; TRBD2 aligns across 8 bases. This CDR3 comprises 17 residues. Germline V lookup: CDR1 MGHRA, CDR2 YSYEKL. The ends lost 8 bases at V and 4 bases at J; junction bases unmatched: 15. The CDR3 DNA is TGCGCCAGCGGCCTTAGCGGGATACCTTTTGGCACCGGGGAGCTGTTTTTT. Amino acids: CASGLSGIPFGTGELFF.

The rearrangement links TRBV9 to TRBJ1-2; the match to TRBD1 covers 8 bases. With V trimmed by 3 bases and J by 8 bases, 3 bases remained unmatched. The CDR3 consists of 12 residues. In germline, CDR1 is SGDLS, CDR2 YYNGEE. CDR3 sequence reads: CASSANRGGYTF. The CDR3 DNA follows: TGTGCCAGCAGCGCAAACAGGGGGGGCTACACCTTC.

The chain carries TRBV20-1 and TRBJ2-3; D is possibly TRBD2 (5 bases). The germline V and J ends were trimmed by 3 bases and 4 bases, with 14 bases remaining between them. Germline CDR1 DFQATT, CDR2 SNEGSKA (reference sequence). This CDR3 comprises 14 residues. The CDR3, as DNA: TGCAGTGCTAGTACGTGGGAGTTTGCAGATACGCAGTATTTT. This gives the protein CSASTWEFADTQYF.

This clonotype was observed a few times. The chain is built from TRBV4-2 and TRBJ1-5; 11 bases fit TRBD1. Trimming took 4 bases from V and 2 from J; bases not matched to a gene: 4. CDR1 and CDR2 from the germline V gene are LGHNA and YNFKEQ. This CDR3 spans 16 amino acids. This CDR3 is CASSRDRGERNQPQHF. CDR3 in DNA: TGTGCCAGCAGCCGGGACAGGGGGGAGCGCAATCAGCCCCAGCATTTT.

The V and J genes are TRBV12-3 or TRBV12-4 and TRBJ1-1; 9 positions agree with TRBD1. The CDR3 spans 15 residues. Trimming at V came to 4 bases and at J to 5 bases, leaving 8 bases not matched to a gene. The CDR3 DNA reads as TGTGCCAGCAGTTCGCGGACAGGGGTGAGGACTGAAGCTTTCTTT. It specifies CASSSRTGVRTEAFF.

This clonotype was observed many times. The chain carries TRBV10-3 and TRBJ1-6, with TRBD1 matching over 8 bases. CDR1 and CDR2 (germline): ENHRY, SYGVKD. V was pared by 5 bases and J by 8 bases, with 5 bases of the junction left unmatched. This CDR3 comprises 14 residues. The CDR3 protein is CAISRTGRDSPLHF. The CDR3 DNA sequence: TGTGCCATCAGTCGGACAGGGAGAGATTCACCCCTCCACTTT.

This clonotype has a handful of counts. The rearrangement joins TRBV15 to TRBJ1-5; no firm D call. With 4 bases removed from V and 2 bases from J, the gap between germline ends came to 6 bases. Germline V CDR1 and CDR2: LNHNV, YYDKDF (reference sequence). The CDR3 length is 13 residues. CDR3 sequence reads: CATSKGGNQPQHF. The CDR3 DNA sequence: TGTGCCACCAGCAAAGGAGGCAATCAGCCCCAGCATTTT.